These T cell receptor beta chains were read from a single sample in a study of OX40 agonist ivuxolimab in advanced cancers. Here immunoSEQ multiplex PCR was the method, and the copy in TCRdb shows in-frame clones only, minus some. Among roughly 77,000 clones listed, 81% were seen once. The input for sequencing was CD4+ or CD8+ T cells sorted from blood, taken in a trial of the OX40 agonist ivuxolimab. The origin of the receptors is an adult with an advanced solid tumor such as melanoma, head and neck, liver or kidney cancer. Both conserved end residues are part of each CDR3. D genes are given only for firm matches. Only part of the rows carry a size: once, few, many, or a class if the clone is expanded.

cdr3_aa: CASSDNKRGRASNEQFF
cdr3_nt: TGTGCCAGCAGTGATAATAAAAGGGGGAGGGCTAGCAATGAGCAGTTCTTC
v_call: TRBV9
j_call: TRBJ2-1
clone_size: -
d_call: -

cdr3_aa: CSVHGGQETQYF
cdr3_nt: TGCAGCGTTCACGGTGGTCAAGAGACCCAGTACTTC
v_call: TRBV29-1
j_call: TRBJ2-5
clone_size: -
d_call: -

cdr3_aa: CASSLEIAGEQYNEQFF
cdr3_nt: TGTGCCAGCAGCTTAGAGATAGCGGGGGAACAATACAATGAGCAGTTCTTC
v_call: TRBV7-6
j_call: TRBJ2-1
clone_size: -
d_call: TRBD2

cdr3_aa: CASSVGGTFQETQYF
cdr3_nt: TGTGCCAGCAGCGTAGGAGGGACTTTTCAAGAGACCCAGTACTTC
v_call: TRBV9
j_call: TRBJ2-5
clone_size: -
d_call: -

cdr3_aa: CASSPGGTHYGYTF
cdr3_nt: TGTGCCAGCAGTCCCGGAGGGACCCATTATGGCTACACCTTC
v_call: TRBV6-4
j_call: TRBJ1-2
clone_size: -
d_call: -

cdr3_aa: CASTTENYGYTF
cdr3_nt: TGTGCCAGTACCACCGAAAACTATGGCTACACCTTC
v_call: TRBV19
j_call: TRBJ1-2
clone_size: -
d_call: -

cdr3_aa: CASSYGMNTEAFF
cdr3_nt: TGTGCCAGCAGTTACGGGATGAACACTGAAGCTTTCTTT
v_call: TRBV6-5
j_call: TRBJ1-1
clone_size: -
d_call: -

cdr3_aa: CASSPRTRLTDTQYF
cdr3_nt: TGTGCCAGCAGCCCTCGGACTCGGCTCACAGATACGCAGTATTTT
v_call: TRBV9
j_call: TRBJ2-3
clone_size: -
d_call: -

cdr3_aa: CASSPGGQNYEQYF
cdr3_nt: TGCGCCAGCAGCCCGGGGGGACAGAACTACGAGCAGTACTTC
v_call: TRBV5-1
j_call: TRBJ2-7
clone_size: -
d_call: -

cdr3_aa: CASSPDPHNEQFF
cdr3_nt: TGTGCCAGCAGCCCAGATCCACACAATGAGCAGTTCTTC
v_call: TRBV7-9
j_call: TRBJ2-1
clone_size: -
d_call: -

cdr3_aa: CASSPGPGEGGYTF
cdr3_nt: TGCGCCAGCAGCCCGGGACCCGGCGAAGGTGGCTACACCTTC
v_call: TRBV5-1
j_call: TRBJ1-2
clone_size: once
d_call: -

cdr3_aa: CATTDRGGYGYTF
cdr3_nt: TGTGCCACCACCGACAGGGGAGGCTATGGCTACACCTTC
v_call: TRBV15
j_call: TRBJ1-2
clone_size: -
d_call: TRBD1

cdr3_aa: CASNLLGSVDTQYF
cdr3_nt: TGTGCCAGCAACCTCCTCGGATCGGTTGATACGCAGTATTTT
v_call: TRBV2
j_call: TRBJ2-3
clone_size: -
d_call: -

cdr3_aa: CASSSPRTGLVIEAFF
cdr3_nt: TGTGCCAGCAGCTCTCCCCGGACAGGGTTGGTGATTGAAGCTTTCTTT
v_call: TRBV11-2
j_call: TRBJ1-1
clone_size: -
d_call: TRBD1

cdr3_aa: CASSQGQGSGEQFF
cdr3_nt: TGTGCCAGCAGCCAAGGTCAGGGGTCAGGTGAGCAGTTCTTC
v_call: TRBV4-2
j_call: TRBJ2-1
clone_size: -
d_call: -

cdr3_aa: CAWRGYWDRGYGYTF
cdr3_nt: TGTGCCTGGAGAGGGTATTGGGACAGGGGCTATGGCTACACCTTC
v_call: TRBV30
j_call: TRBJ1-2
clone_size: -
d_call: TRBD1

cdr3_aa: CASSADRVLWF
cdr3_nt: TGTGCCAGCAGTGCGGACAGGGTCTTATGGTTC
v_call: TRBV6-5
j_call: TRBJ1-2
clone_size: -
d_call: TRBD1

cdr3_aa: CASVREETPYEQYF
cdr3_nt: TGTGCCAGCGTTAGGGAAGAAACTCCCTACGAGCAGTACTTC
v_call: TRBV4-2
j_call: TRBJ2-7
clone_size: -
d_call: -

cdr3_aa: CASSFTAYGYTF
cdr3_nt: TGTGCCAGCAGCTTTACAGCTTATGGCTACACCTTC
v_call: TRBV7-9
j_call: TRBJ1-2
clone_size: few
d_call: -

cdr3_aa: CASSLVWGPSYNEQFF
cdr3_nt: TGTGCCAGCAGCTTGGTTTGGGGTCCCTCCTACAATGAGCAGTTCTTC
v_call: TRBV5-6
j_call: TRBJ2-1
clone_size: once
d_call: -

cdr3_aa: CASSIGQGYGYTF
cdr3_nt: TGTGCCAGCAGCATAGGACAGGGCTATGGCTACACCTTC
v_call: TRBV7-2
j_call: TRBJ1-2
clone_size: -
d_call: TRBD1

cdr3_aa: CASSVAPRTAGNTIYF
cdr3_nt: TGTGCCAGCAGCGTAGCCCCCCGGACAGCTGGAAACACCATATATTTT
v_call: TRBV9
j_call: TRBJ1-3
clone_size: -
d_call: -

cdr3_aa: CAWSTGGNGGELFF
cdr3_nt: TGTGCCTGGAGTACGGGGGGGAATGGCGGGGAGCTGTTTTTT
v_call: TRBV30
j_call: TRBJ2-2
clone_size: -
d_call: TRBD2

cdr3_aa: CASSEKTGYSGNTIYF
cdr3_nt: TGTGCCAGCAGTGAGAAGACAGGATACTCTGGAAACACCATATATTTT
v_call: TRBV6-1
j_call: TRBJ1-3
clone_size: -
d_call: -

cdr3_aa: CASTLSVQPKANTEAFF
cdr3_nt: TGTGCCAGCACCCTGTCGGTACAGCCAAAAGCGAACACTGAAGCTTTCTTT
v_call: TRBV11-3
j_call: TRBJ1-1
clone_size: -
d_call: -

cdr3_aa: CASSQGAEAYEQYF
cdr3_nt: TGCGCCAGCAGCCAAGGAGCGGAAGCCTACGAGCAGTACTTC
v_call: TRBV4-3
j_call: TRBJ2-7
clone_size: -
d_call: -

cdr3_aa: CASSSRRDSYEQYF
cdr3_nt: TGTGCCAGCAGCTCGCGCAGGGACTCCTACGAGCAGTACTTC
v_call: TRBV5-5
j_call: TRBJ2-7
clone_size: -
d_call: -

cdr3_aa: CASTPRRERASNQPQHF
cdr3_nt: TGTGCCAGTACCCCAAGGAGAGAAAGGGCTAGCAATCAGCCCCAGCATTTT
v_call: TRBV19
j_call: TRBJ1-5
clone_size: once
d_call: -

cdr3_aa: CASSLGEYNSPLHF
cdr3_nt: TGTGCCAGCAGCTTAGGGGAATATAATTCACCCCTCCACTTT
v_call: TRBV5-4
j_call: TRBJ1-6
clone_size: -
d_call: -

cdr3_aa: CASSIRDRVVF
cdr3_nt: TGTGCCAGCAGCATCCGGGACAGGGTAGTCTTC
v_call: TRBV5-6
j_call: TRBJ2-1
clone_size: -
d_call: TRBD1

cdr3_aa: CASSIESGTANTGELFF
cdr3_nt: TGTGCCAGTAGTATAGAATCGGGGACCGCAAACACCGGGGAGCTGTTTTTT
v_call: TRBV19
j_call: TRBJ2-2
clone_size: -
d_call: -

cdr3_aa: CASSGQGLETQYF
cdr3_nt: TGCGCCAGCAGCGGGCAGGGGTTGGAGACCCAGTACTTC
v_call: TRBV5-1
j_call: TRBJ2-5
clone_size: -
d_call: -

cdr3_aa: CASSLLNSPLHF
cdr3_nt: TGCGCCAGCAGCCTACTTAATTCACCCCTCCACTTT
v_call: TRBV4-3
j_call: TRBJ1-6
clone_size: -
d_call: -

cdr3_aa: CASSPSHPGRRYEQYF
cdr3_nt: TGTGCCAGCAGCCCGTCGCACCCGGGACGGCGCTACGAGCAGTACTTC
v_call: TRBV5-8
j_call: TRBJ2-7
clone_size: -
d_call: -

cdr3_aa: CASSPRTSGSVRAYEQYF
cdr3_nt: TGTGCCAGCTCACCCCGGACTAGCGGGAGCGTCAGGGCCTACGAGCAGTACTTC
v_call: TRBV18
j_call: TRBJ2-7
clone_size: -
d_call: TRBD2

cdr3_aa: CASSGTGEYGYTF
cdr3_nt: TGTGCCAGCAGCGGGACAGGGGAATATGGCTACACCTTC
v_call: TRBV5-6
j_call: TRBJ1-2
clone_size: -
d_call: TRBD1

cdr3_aa: CSVEKGAGGNYEQYF
cdr3_nt: TGCAGCGTTGAAAAAGGCGCCGGGGGGAACTACGAGCAGTACTTC
v_call: TRBV29-1
j_call: TRBJ2-7
clone_size: -
d_call: TRBD2

cdr3_aa: CASSVGDSSNYGYTF
cdr3_nt: TGTGCCAGCAGCGTAGGGGACAGCTCTAACTATGGCTACACCTTC
v_call: TRBV9
j_call: TRBJ1-2
clone_size: -
d_call: TRBD1